The next 32 T cell receptor beta chains were all read from a single sample in a study of T cells after yellow fever vaccination. One entry per CDR3 protein results from TCRdb running MiXCR on the 5' RACE reads. The sample records some 250,000 distinct CDR3 sequences, 3.6% being singletons. The sequences come from PBMCs, collected 15 days after the yellow fever booster vaccination. The source is a man aged 18 to 29 who received the YFV17D yellow fever vaccine.

This clonotype appeared many times. This sequence joins TRBV6-4 and TRBJ2-3, with D perhaps being TRBD1 or TRBD2 (5 bases each). CDR1 is MRHNA and CDR2 is SNTAGT in the germline V gene. The V gene lost 4 bases and the J gene lost 5 bases, with 13 bases spanning the gap. There are 14 residues in the CDR3. The CDR3 nucleotides read TGTGCCAGCAGTGCAAACGGGGCAAGAGATACGCAGTATTTT. Protein sequence: CASSANGARDTQYF.

This clonotype was detected a few times. The V gene is TRBV7-6, the J gene TRBJ2-1, with D possibly being TRBD1 (6 bases). V was trimmed by 1 base and J by 7 bases, leaving 14 bases between them. The germline V gene encodes CDR1 SGHVS and CDR2 FNYEAQ. The CDR3 consists of 15 residues. CDR3 nucleotides: TGTGCCAGCAGCTTAGTTTGGACAGAGGGAAATGAGCAGTTCTTC. Translated, it gives CASSLVWTEGNEQFF.

This clonotype was detected many times. At one end, the junction sequence differs from germline, possibly due to a read error. For the CDR3, the DNA is TGCGCCAGCAGCTTAGGAGTCAGCGGGGCCAACGTCCTGACTTTC. Protein product: CASSLGVSGANVLTF. The gene calls are TRBV5-6 and TRBJ2-6; no definite D call. This CDR3 is built from 15 residues. Germline values: CDR1 SGHDT, CDR2 YYEEEE.

This clonotype was seen ten or more times. The V call is TRBV15, the J call TRBJ2-4, with a possible D match to TRBD2 (6 bases). The CDR3 consists of 14 residues. In germline, CDR1 is LNHNV, CDR2 YYDKDF (reference sequence). Trimming removed 8 bases at V and 8 bases at J, with 19 bases between. CDR3 nucleotides: TGTGCCACCGGCCGTGGGGCGGGGCCGGACATTCAGTACTTC. It yields the protein CATGRGAGPDIQYF.

Ten or more counts support this clonotype. V gene TRBV6-6 combines with J gene TRBJ2-1; D is uncertain. This CDR3 has 14 residues. Germline V gene lookup returns CDR1 MNHNY and CDR2 SVGAGI (reference sequence). The V and J ends lost 4 bases and 2 bases respectively, with 9 bases between them. Here the CDR3 DNA reads TGTGCCAGCAGTTCCCCCAACACCTACAATGAGCAGTTCTTC. Translated, it gives CASSSPNTYNEQFF.

This clonotype was seen repeatedly, ten times or more. This chain connects TRBV20-1 to TRBJ2-6; no clear D gene. CDR3 size: 14 residues. Trimming removed 5 bases from V and 0 bases from J, with 8 bases in between. CDR1 DFQATT and CDR2 SNEGSKA come from the germline V gene (reference sequence). The CDR3 is CSASVYSGANVLTF. The CDR3 nucleotides are TGCAGTGCTTCTGTTTACTCTGGGGCCAACGTCCTGACTTTC.

This clonotype was detected many times. The genes are TRBV30 and TRBJ1-1, with TRBD1 matching over 7 bases. V shed 5 bases, J shed 10 bases, and the junction held 7 bases outside the gene matches. The germline gives CDR1 GTSNPN, CDR2 SVGIG (reference sequence). The CDR3 totals 11 residues. CDR3 coding DNA: TGTGCCTGGGCGACAGGGTATGGAGCTTTCTTT. The encoded protein is CAWATGYGAFF.

This clonotype was counted many times. This chain joins TRBV3-1 and TRBJ2-7; tentatively, D is TRBD1 or TRBD2 (5 bases each). Trimming removed 4 bases from V and 5 bases from J, with 15 bases in between. The CDR3 totals 14 residues. Germline loops: CDR1 LGHDT, CDR2 YNNKEL (reference sequence). The CDR3 DNA reads TGTGCCAGCAGCCCCTCGTTTGGGGGTGACGAGCAGTACGTC. Protein product: CASSPSFGGDEQYV.

This clonotype was recorded at least ten times. V is TRBV6-6 and J is TRBJ2-2; 8 bases agree with TRBD1. V shed 2 bases, J shed 6 bases, and the junction held 8 bases outside the gene matches. The CDR3 totals 16 residues. Per germline, CDR1 MNHNY and CDR2 SVGAGI (reference sequence). CDR3 residues: CASSYASGQVAGELFF. CDR3 coding DNA: TGTGCCAGCAGTTACGCCTCGGGACAGGTAGCCGGGGAGCTGTTTTTT.

The chain carries TRBV30 and TRBJ2-7, with D maybe TRBD1 (6 bases). The CDR3 extends over 14 amino acids. Germline V lookup: CDR1 GTSNPN, CDR2 SVGIG (reference sequence). V gave up 3 bases and J gave up 5 bases, with 17 bases separating them. CDR3 bases: TGTGCCTGGAGGGCTCTTCATACAGGGAACGAGCAGTACTTC. It yields the protein CAWRALHTGNEQYF.

This clonotype turned up a few times. The chain employs TRBV5-1 and TRBJ2-6; 11 bases are shared with TRBD1. CDR3 size: 19 residues. Unmatched junction bases numbered 9, after V lost 4 bases and J lost 0 bases. CDR1 and CDR2 from the germline V gene are SGHRS and YFSETQ. CDR3: CASSHGTGGANSGANVLTF. Here the CDR3 DNA reads TGCGCCAGCAGCCACGGGACAGGGGGTGCAAACTCTGGGGCCAACGTCCTGACTTTC.

The sample holds a few counts of this clonotype. J is TRBJ2-1 and V is TRBV5-1; 11 positions agree with TRBD2. Germline V gene data show CDR1 as SGHRS and CDR2 as YFSETQ. V shed 3 bases and J 2 bases; nucleotides not matched to a gene: 10. This CDR3 has 18 amino acids. CDR3 sequence: CASSSASGGTSTYNEQFF. As DNA, the CDR3 is TGCGCCAGCAGCTCCGCTAGCGGGGGGACATCTACCTACAATGAGCAGTTCTTC.

This clonotype was observed at least ten times. V usage is TRBV6-1 and J usage is TRBJ1-5, with a weak D call TRBD1 (5 bases). CDR1 is MNHNS and CDR2 is SASEGT in the germline V gene. The V gene lost 2 bases and the J gene lost 0 bases, with 17 bases spanning the gap. CDR3 length: 18 residues. The CDR3: CASSEWGLRTTSNQPQHF. CDR3 coding DNA: TGTGCCAGCAGTGAATGGGGTCTTAGGACAACTAGCAATCAGCCCCAGCATTTT.

This clonotype was observed many times. V usage is TRBV20-1 and J usage is TRBJ2-2; D may be TRBD1 or TRBD2 (6 bases each). The CDR3 is 15 residues long. V lost 4 bases to trimming and J lost 4 bases, with 16 bases between them. The germline V gene has CDR1 DFQATT and CDR2 SNEGSKA (reference sequence). The DNA of the CDR3 is TGCAGTGCTACCGTGATCGGGGGCCGCACCGGGGAGCTGTTTTTT. Protein product: CSATVIGGRTGELFF.

This clonotype was counted a few times. J is TRBJ1-2 and V is TRBV5-6; TRBD1 might be the D (5 bases). V lost 2 bases and J lost 12, with 20 bases in between. The CDR3 has 14 residues. CDR1 is SGHDT and CDR2 is YYEEEE in the germline V gene. As DNA, the CDR3 is TGTGCCAGCAGCTTAGGGACGGTCGGGAACAGAAACACCTTC. Protein sequence: CASSLGTVGNRNTF.

This clonotype appeared many times. The chain carries TRBV5-4 and TRBJ2-1; 9 positions agree with TRBD2. The CDR3 is 14 residues long. Trimming cost V 5 bases and J 8 bases; bases outside gene matches: 8. The germline V gene has CDR1 SGHNT and CDR2 YYREEE (reference sequence). CDR3 sequence reads: CASRLRGGRDEQFF. CDR3 in DNA: TGTGCCAGCAGGCTGCGGGGGGGAAGAGATGAGCAGTTCTTC.

This clonotype was counted at least ten times. The chain joins TRBV5-1 to TRBJ2-1; possible D gene TRBD1, 5 bases. The CDR3 length is 14 residues. From germline, CDR1 is SGHRS and CDR2 YFSETQ. Trimming removed 0 bases at V and 2 bases at J, with 6 bases between. This CDR3 reads CASSLGGAYNEQFF. CDR3 sequence (DNA): TGCGCCAGCAGCTTGGGGGGCGCCTACAATGAGCAGTTCTTC.

This clonotype was counted at least ten times. The chain combines TRBV12-3 or TRBV12-4 with TRBJ1-6, with unresolved D. Trimming pared 3 bases from V and 7 bases from J, leaving 7 bases between. The CDR3 has 13 amino acids. DNA for the CDR3: TGTGCCAGCAGTTTGAACTGGAATTCACCCCTCCACTTT. It translates to CASSLNWNSPLHF.

At least ten counts were recorded for this clonotype. V is TRBV5-6 and J is TRBJ2-7; 7 nucleotides align to TRBD2. The junction had 6 bases not matched to a gene; V was cut back by 3 bases and J by 6 bases. The CDR3 covers 13 residues. The germline V gene encodes CDR1 SGHDT and CDR2 YYEEEE. CDR3: CASSSTSEGEQYF. The CDR3 DNA is TGTGCCAGCAGCTCCACTAGCGAAGGCGAGCAGTACTTC.

This clonotype was counted many times. This chain connects TRBV7-2 to TRBJ2-5; TRBD2 matches 7 bases. The CDR3 spans 17 residues. Germline loops: CDR1 SGHTA, CDR2 FQGNSA. The trim removed 5 bases at V and 5 bases at J, leaving 17 bases unmatched. The CDR3 bases are TGTGCCAGCAGCGTAGGGCGGGGGAGCCGGAGCCATGAGACCCAGTACTTC. Protein sequence: CASSVGRGSRSHETQYF.

This clonotype was seen only a few times. The chain employs TRBV6-1 and TRBJ2-7; D remains unclear. The CDR3 length is 13 residues. Germline loops: CDR1 MNHNS, CDR2 SASEGT. V gave up 6 bases and J gave up 1 base, with 10 bases separating them. The CDR3 DNA reads TGTGCCAGCAGGAACACCGAGTCCTACGAGCAGTACGTC. Its protein product is CASRNTESYEQYV.

This clonotype was picked up many times. The chain carries TRBV7-9 and TRBJ2-5; tentatively, D is TRBD1 (6 bases). V dropped 3 bases and J dropped 5 bases, with 22 bases sitting between them. Germline V lookup: CDR1 SEHNR, CDR2 FQNEAQ (reference sequence). This CDR3 spans 17 amino acids. The CDR3 reads CASSFPRQDPLRETQYF. The CDR3 coding sequence is TGTGCCAGCAGCTTTCCGAGACAGGACCCCCTCAGGGAGACCCAGTACTTC. The entire variable domain, with the rest obtained from reference TRBV7-9 and TRBJ2-5, is as follows: DTGVSQNPRHKITKRGQNVTFRCDPISEHNRLYWYRQTLGQGPEFLTYFQNEAQLEKSRLLSDRFSAERPKGSFSTLEIQRTEQGDSAMYLCASSFPRQDPLRETQYFGPGTRLLVL.

This clonotype showed up many times. The chain recombines TRBV5-1 with TRBJ2-2; a weak D match, TRBD2 (5 bases). Germline V gene data show CDR1 as SGHRS and CDR2 as YFSETQ. Trimming cost V 0 bases and J 7 bases, with 10 bases left between them. The CDR3 sequence is 14 residues long. The CDR3 DNA follows: TGCGCCAGCAGCTTGGTCTCCGGACTCGGGGAGCTGTTTTTT. Residues: CASSLVSGLGELFF.

This clonotype was found many times. The genes are TRBV2 and TRBJ2-7; the D gene is possibly TRBD1 (6 bases). Germline loops: CDR1 SNHLY, CDR2 FYNNEI. This CDR3 region has 15 residues. V was trimmed by 0 bases and J by 4 bases, leaving 13 bases between them. For the CDR3, the DNA is TGTGCCAGCAGTGAAGCTGGAGCCACAGGGTACGAGCAGTACGTC. This translates into CASSEAGATGYEQYV.

This clonotype was seen ten or more times. V gene TRBV6-2 or TRBV6-3 combines with J gene TRBJ1-2, with 10 positions matching TRBD1. Per germline, CDR1 MNHEY and CDR2 SVGEGT. The CDR3 consists of 19 residues. The ends lost 6 bases at V and 4 bases at J; junction bases unmatched: 20. This chain's CDR3 is CASSSIRGQGNSARYGYTF. The DNA of the CDR3 is TGTGCCAGCAGCTCAATCCGGGGACAGGGGAACAGCGCCCGCTATGGCTACACCTTC.

This clonotype was picked up many times. The genes are TRBV7-3 and TRBJ2-1, with 9 nucleotides matching TRBD1. J gave up 4 bases and V 5 bases, and 6 bases lay outside the gene matches. In germline, CDR1 is SGHTA, CDR2 FQGTGA. The CDR3 has 15 residues. DNA of the CDR3: TGTGCCAGCAGCCAATCCGGGACAGGGTACAATGAGCAGTTCTTC. This codes for CASSQSGTGYNEQFF.

A word on this clonotype: It may be a read error: a sequence one base away is much more abundant. The chain carries TRBV6-6 and TRBJ2-7, with 7 bases matching TRBD1. Germline values: CDR1 MNHNY, CDR2 SVGAGI (reference sequence). The V segment lost 8 bases and the J segment 6 bases; nucleotides outside the gene matches: 7. The CDR3 spans 12 residues. The CDR3 protein is CASGLTGAEQYV. The CDR3 DNA is TGTGCCAGCGGCCTAACAGGGGCCGAGCAGTACGTC.

This clonotype appeared many times. The chain carries TRBV7-9 and TRBJ2-7, with a tentative D call TRBD1 (6 bases). The CDR3 loop spans 12 amino acids. Between the trimmed V and J ends, which lost 5 bases and 7 bases, there was a span of 12 bases. Germline V lookup: CDR1 SEHNR, CDR2 FQNEAQ (reference sequence). In DNA form, the CDR3 reads TGTGCCAGCAGCCCAGGGGCAAGTGAGCAGTACTTC. Translation: CASSPGASEQYF.

The sample holds a few counts of this clonotype. The chain recombines TRBV10-3 with TRBJ2-3; 9 bases agree with TRBD2. Germline CDR1 reads ENHRY; CDR2 reads SYGVKD. V shed 5 bases and J 2 bases; nucleotides not matched to a gene: 2. The CDR3 runs to 14 residues. The DNA for the CDR3 is TGTGCCATCAGTCTAGCGGGATTCACAGATACGCAGTATTTT. Translated: CAISLAGFTDTQYF.

This clonotype occurred many times. The rearrangement links TRBV4-3 to TRBJ1-2; unclear D gene. The V end lost 0 bases, the J end lost 4 bases, and 12 bases lay between the germline ends. This CDR3 is 15 amino acids long. CDR1 is LGHNA, CDR2 YSLEER, per germline. This chain's CDR3 is CASSQDQFMGYGYTF. The CDR3 region has the DNA TGCGCCAGCAGCCAAGATCAATTTATGGGCTATGGCTACACCTTC.

This clonotype occurred many times. The chain combines TRBV7-9 with TRBJ2-3; tentatively, D is TRBD1 or TRBD2 (5 bases each). With 5 bases removed from V and 2 bases from J, the gap between germline ends came to 23 bases. From germline, CDR1 is SEHNR and CDR2 FQNEAQ (reference sequence). This CDR3 has 18 residues. The CDR3 region has the DNA TGTGCCAGCAGCCAATTCCGGGGCCCCACACCAATCACAGATACGCAGTATTTT. Its translation is CASSQFRGPTPITDTQYF.

Ten or more counts support this clonotype. This chain uses TRBV12-3 or TRBV12-4 with TRBJ1-5; no clear D. The CDR3 consists of 13 residues. V was trimmed by 7 bases and J by 4 bases, leaving 11 bases between them. CDR3 in DNA: TGTGCCAGCACCACGAATACTAATCAGCCCCAGCATTTT. This codes for CASTTNTNQPQHF.